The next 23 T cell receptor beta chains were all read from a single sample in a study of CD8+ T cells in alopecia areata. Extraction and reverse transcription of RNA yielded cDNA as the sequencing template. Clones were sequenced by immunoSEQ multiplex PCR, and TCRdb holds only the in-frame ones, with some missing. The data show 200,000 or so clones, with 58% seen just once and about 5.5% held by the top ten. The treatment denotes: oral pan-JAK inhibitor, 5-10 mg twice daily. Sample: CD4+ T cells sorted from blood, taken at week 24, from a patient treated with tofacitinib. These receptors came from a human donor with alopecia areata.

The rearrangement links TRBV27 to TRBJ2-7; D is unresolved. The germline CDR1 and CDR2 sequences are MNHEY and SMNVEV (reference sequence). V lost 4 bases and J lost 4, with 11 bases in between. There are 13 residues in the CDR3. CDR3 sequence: CASSSRNDYEQYF. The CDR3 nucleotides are TGTGCCAGCAGTTCCCGCAACGATTACGAGCAGTACTTC.

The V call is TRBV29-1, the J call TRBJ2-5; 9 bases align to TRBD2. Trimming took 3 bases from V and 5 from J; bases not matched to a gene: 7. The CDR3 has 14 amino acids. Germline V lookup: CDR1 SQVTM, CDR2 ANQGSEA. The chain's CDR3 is CSVDVAGGLETQYF. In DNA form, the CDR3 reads TGCAGCGTTGATGTGGCGGGGGGGCTGGAGACCCAGTACTTC.

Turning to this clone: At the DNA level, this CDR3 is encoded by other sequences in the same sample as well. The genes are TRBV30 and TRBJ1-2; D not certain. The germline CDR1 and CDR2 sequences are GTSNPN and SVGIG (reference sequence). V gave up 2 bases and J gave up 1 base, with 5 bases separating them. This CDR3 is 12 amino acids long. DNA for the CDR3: TGTGCCTGGAGTTCCAGTAACTATGGCTACACCTTC. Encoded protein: CAWSSSNYGYTF.

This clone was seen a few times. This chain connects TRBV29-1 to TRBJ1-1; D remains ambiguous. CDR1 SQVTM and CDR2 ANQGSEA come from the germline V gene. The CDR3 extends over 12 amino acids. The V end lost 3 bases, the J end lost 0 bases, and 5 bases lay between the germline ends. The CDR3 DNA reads TGCAGCGTTGACCCGATGAACACTGAAGCTTTCTTT. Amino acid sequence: CSVDPMNTEAFF. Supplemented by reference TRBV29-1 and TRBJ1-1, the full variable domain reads SAVISQKPSRDICQRGTSLTIQCQVDSQVTMMFWYRQQPGQSLTLIATANQGSEATYESGFVIDKFPISRPNLTFSTLTVSNMSPEDSSIYLCSVDPMNTEAFFGQGTRLTVV.

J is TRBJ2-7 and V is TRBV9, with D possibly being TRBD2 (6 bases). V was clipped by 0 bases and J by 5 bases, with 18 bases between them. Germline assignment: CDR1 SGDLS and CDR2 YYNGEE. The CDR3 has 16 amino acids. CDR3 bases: TGTGCCAGCAGCGTAGCTACTCGAGCGGGCTTCCACGAGCAGTACTTC. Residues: CASSVATRAGFHEQYF.

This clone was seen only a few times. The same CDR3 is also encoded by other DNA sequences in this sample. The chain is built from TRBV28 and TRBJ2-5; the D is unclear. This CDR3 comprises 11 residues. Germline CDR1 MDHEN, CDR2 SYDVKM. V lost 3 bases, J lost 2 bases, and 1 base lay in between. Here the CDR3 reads CASSFQETQYF. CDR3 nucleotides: TGTGCCAGCAGTTTTCAAGAGACCCAGTACTTC.

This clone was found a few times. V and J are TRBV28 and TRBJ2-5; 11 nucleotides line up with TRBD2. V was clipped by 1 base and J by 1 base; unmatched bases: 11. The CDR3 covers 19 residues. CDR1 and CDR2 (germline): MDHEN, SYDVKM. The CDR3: CASSLFGRTSGSSQETQYF. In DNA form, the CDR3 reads TGTGCCAGCAGTTTATTCGGGAGAACTAGCGGGAGTTCCCAAGAGACCCAGTACTTC.

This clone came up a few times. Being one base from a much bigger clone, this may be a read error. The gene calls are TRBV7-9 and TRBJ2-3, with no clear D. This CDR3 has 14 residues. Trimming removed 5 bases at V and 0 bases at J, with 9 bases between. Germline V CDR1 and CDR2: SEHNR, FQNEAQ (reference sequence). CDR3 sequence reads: CASSPRGSTDTQYF. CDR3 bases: TGTGCCAGCAGCCCCCGTGGGAGCACAGATACGCAGTATTTT.

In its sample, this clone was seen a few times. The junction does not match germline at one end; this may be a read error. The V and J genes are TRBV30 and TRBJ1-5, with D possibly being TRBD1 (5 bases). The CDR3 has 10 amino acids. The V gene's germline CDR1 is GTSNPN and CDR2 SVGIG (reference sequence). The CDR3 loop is CAWSVRDLYF. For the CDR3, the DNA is TGTGCCTGGAGTGTACGGGACCTGTATTTT.

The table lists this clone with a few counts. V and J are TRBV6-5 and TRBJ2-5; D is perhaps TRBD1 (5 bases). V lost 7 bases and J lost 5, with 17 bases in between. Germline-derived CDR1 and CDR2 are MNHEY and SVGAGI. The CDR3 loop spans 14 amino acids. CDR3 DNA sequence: TGTGCCAGCAATGTGGGGCTGAGGTCGGAGACCCAGTACTTC. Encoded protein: CASNVGLRSETQYF.

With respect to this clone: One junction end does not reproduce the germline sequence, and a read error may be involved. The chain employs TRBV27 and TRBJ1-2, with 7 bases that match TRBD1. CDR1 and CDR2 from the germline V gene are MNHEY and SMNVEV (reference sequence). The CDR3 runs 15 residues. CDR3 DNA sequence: TGTGCCAGGAGTTTGGGGGGACAGTCTAACTATGGCTACACCTTC. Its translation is CARSLGGQSNYGYTF.

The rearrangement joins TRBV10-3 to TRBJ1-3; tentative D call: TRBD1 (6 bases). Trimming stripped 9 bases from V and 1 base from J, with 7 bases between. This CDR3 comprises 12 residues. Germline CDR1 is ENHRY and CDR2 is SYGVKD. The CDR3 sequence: CAMQGSGNTIYF. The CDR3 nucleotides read TGTGCCATGCAGGGGTCTGGAAACACCATATATTTT.

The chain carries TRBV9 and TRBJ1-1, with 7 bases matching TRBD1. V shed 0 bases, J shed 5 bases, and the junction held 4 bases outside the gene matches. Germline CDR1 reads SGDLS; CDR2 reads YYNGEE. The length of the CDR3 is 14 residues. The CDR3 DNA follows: TGTGCCAGCAGCGTAGAACAGGGGTGGACTGAAGCTTTCTTT. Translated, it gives CASSVEQGWTEAFF.

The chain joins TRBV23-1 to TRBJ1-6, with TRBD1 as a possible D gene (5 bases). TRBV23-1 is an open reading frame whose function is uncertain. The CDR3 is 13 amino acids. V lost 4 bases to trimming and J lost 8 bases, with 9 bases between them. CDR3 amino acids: CASSPGRDSPLHF. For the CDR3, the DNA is TGCGCCAGCAGTCCAGGGAGAGATTCACCCCTCCACTTT.

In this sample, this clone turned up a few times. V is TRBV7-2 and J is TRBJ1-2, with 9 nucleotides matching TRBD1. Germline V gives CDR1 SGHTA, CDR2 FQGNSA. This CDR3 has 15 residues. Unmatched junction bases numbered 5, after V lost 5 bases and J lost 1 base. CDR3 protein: CASSPQGAGNYGYTF. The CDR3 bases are TGTGCCAGCAGCCCACAGGGGGCGGGTAACTATGGCTACACCTTC.

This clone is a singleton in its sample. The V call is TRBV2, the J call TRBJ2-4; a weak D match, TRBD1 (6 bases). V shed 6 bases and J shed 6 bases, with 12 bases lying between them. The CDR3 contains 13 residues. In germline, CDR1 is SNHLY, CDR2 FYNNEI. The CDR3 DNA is TGTGCCAGCAGGGGACAATACCTAAACATTCAGTACTTC. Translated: CASRGQYLNIQYF.

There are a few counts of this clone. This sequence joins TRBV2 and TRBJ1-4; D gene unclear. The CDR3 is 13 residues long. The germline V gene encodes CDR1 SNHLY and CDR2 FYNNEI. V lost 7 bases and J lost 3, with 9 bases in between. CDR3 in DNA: TGTGCCAGCATGTCAAACGCTAATGAAAAACTGTTTTTT. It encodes CASMSNANEKLFF. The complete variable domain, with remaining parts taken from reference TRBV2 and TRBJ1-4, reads EPEVTQTPSHQVTQMGQEVILRCVPISNHLYFYWYRQILGQKVEFLVSFYNNEISEKSEIFDDQFSVERPDGSNFTLKIRSTKLEDSAMYFCASMSNANEKLFFGSGTQLSVL.

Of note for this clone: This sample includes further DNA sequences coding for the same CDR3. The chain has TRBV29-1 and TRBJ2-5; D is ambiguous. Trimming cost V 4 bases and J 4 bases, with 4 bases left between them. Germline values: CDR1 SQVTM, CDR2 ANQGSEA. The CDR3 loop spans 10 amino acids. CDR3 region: CSVGGETQYF. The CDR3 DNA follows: TGCAGCGTTGGGGGAGAGACCCAGTACTTC.

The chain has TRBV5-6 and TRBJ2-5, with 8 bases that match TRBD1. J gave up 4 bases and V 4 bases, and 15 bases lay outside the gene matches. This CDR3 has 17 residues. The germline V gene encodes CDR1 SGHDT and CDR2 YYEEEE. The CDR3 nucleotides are TGTGCCAGCAGCCGCAACTCGGACAGGGCTAGGGTAGAGACCCAGTACTTC. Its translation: CASSRNSDRARVETQYF.

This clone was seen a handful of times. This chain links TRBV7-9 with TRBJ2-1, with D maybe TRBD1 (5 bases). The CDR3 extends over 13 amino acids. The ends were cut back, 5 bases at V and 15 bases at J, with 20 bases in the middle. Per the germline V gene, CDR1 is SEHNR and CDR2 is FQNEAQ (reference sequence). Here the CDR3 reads CASSRGQGAYLFF. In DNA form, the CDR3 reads TGTGCCAGCAGCAGAGGACAAGGGGCTTACTTGTTCTTC.

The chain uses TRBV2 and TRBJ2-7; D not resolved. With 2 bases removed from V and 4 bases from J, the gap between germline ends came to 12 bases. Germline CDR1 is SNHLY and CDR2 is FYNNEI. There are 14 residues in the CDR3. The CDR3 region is CASSELVQGYEQYF. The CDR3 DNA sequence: TGTGCCAGCAGTGAATTGGTCCAAGGGTACGAGCAGTACTTC. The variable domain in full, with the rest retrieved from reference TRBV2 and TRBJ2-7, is EPEVTQTPSHQVTQMGQEVILRCVPISNHLYFYWYRQILGQKVEFLVSFYNNEISEKSEIFDDQFSVERPDGSNFTLKIRSTKLEDSAMYFCASSELVQGYEQYFGPGTRLTVT.

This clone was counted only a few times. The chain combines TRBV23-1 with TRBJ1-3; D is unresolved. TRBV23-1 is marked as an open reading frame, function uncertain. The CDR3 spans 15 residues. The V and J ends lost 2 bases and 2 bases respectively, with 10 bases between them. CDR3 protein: CASSQKELTGNTIYF. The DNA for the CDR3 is TGCGCCAGCAGTCAAAAGGAACTAACTGGAAACACCATATATTTT.

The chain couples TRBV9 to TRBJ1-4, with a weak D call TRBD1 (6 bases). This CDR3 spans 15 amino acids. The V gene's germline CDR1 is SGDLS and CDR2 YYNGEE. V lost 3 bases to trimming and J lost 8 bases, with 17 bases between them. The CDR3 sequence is CASSGNTGTGEKLFF. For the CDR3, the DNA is TGTGCCAGCAGCGGCAACACAGGGACCGGGGAAAAACTGTTTTTT.